Below are 7 T cell receptor beta chains sequenced from a single sample in a study of blood T cell repertoires in COVID-19. The assay was immunoSEQ multiplex PCR, and TCRdb's table has in-frame clones only and misses some. The table has roughly 94,000 clones, 65% to 90% seen once. The source material was peripheral blood. These receptors were collected from a man aged 60 to 69 with acute or convalescent COVID-19.

J is TRBJ1-3 and V is TRBV7-2, with 7 bases aligning to TRBD1. The CDR3 is made up of 15 amino acids. Trimming at V came to 1 base and at J to 4 bases, leaving 4 bases not matched to a gene. Germline CDR1 is SGHTA and CDR2 is FQGNSA. This CDR3 is CASSLGQGPGNTIYF. The CDR3 bases are TGTGCCAGCAGCTTAGGACAGGGACCAGGAAACACCATATATTTT.

The chain employs TRBV27 and TRBJ1-1; tentatively, D is TRBD1 (6 bases). The V end was cut by 2 bases, the J end by 2 bases, with 9 bases between. From germline, CDR1 is MNHEY and CDR2 SMNVEV (reference sequence). CDR3 length: 14 residues. This chain's CDR3 is CASSLVQGNTEAFF. The CDR3 region has the DNA TGTGCCAGCAGTTTAGTACAGGGTAACACTGAAGCTTTCTTT.

The chain is built from TRBV14 and TRBJ2-7; D perhaps matches TRBD2 (5 bases). CDR1 is SGHDN, CDR2 FVKESK, per germline. V shed 1 base and J shed 1 base, with 8 bases lying between them. The CDR3 spans 14 residues. CDR3 DNA: TGTGCCAGCAGCCAAGCCGGGAATTCCTACGAGCAGTACGTC. It encodes CASSQAGNSYEQYV.

This clone was observed a handful of times. The genes are TRBV5-4 and TRBJ2-1; TRBD2 is a possible D gene (6 bases). CDR1 and CDR2 from the germline V gene are SGHNT and YYREEE (reference sequence). This CDR3 is built from 15 residues. Trimming stripped 1 base from V and 5 bases from J, with 13 bases between. Here the CDR3 DNA reads TGTGCCAGCAGCTTGTATAGCGGATACAACAATGAGCAGTTCTTC. It codes for CASSLYSGYNNEQFF.

J is TRBJ2-7 and V is TRBV6-5; D is perhaps TRBD2 (6 bases). The CDR3 spans 15 residues. The germline V gene encodes CDR1 MNHEY and CDR2 SVGAGI. Trimming took off 0 bases at V and 6 bases at J, with 15 bases between the two ends. The CDR3 region is CASSYSGGVLSEQYF. For the CDR3, the DNA is TGTGCCAGCAGTTACTCGGGCGGGGTCCTTTCCGAGCAGTACTTC.

The genes are TRBV10-3 and TRBJ1-1; maybe TRBD1 (5 bases). This CDR3 region has 13 residues. Looked up from germline, CDR1 is ENHRY and CDR2 is SYGVKD. V shed 10 bases and J shed 1 base, with 13 bases lying between them. CDR3 in amino acids: CATGGPGNTEAFF. The CDR3 DNA follows: TGTGCCACCGGGGGTCCGGGGAACACTGAAGCTTTCTTT.

This clone was recorded once. This sequence joins TRBV11-2 and TRBJ1-1; 10 bases fit TRBD1. CDR1 is SGHAT, CDR2 FQNNGV, per germline. The CDR3 has 14 residues. The V segment lost 3 bases and the J segment 3 bases; nucleotides outside the gene matches: 1. CDR3 loop: CASSFGTGDTEAFF. As DNA, the CDR3 is TGTGCCAGCAGCTTCGGGACAGGGGACACTGAAGCTTTCTTT.